The 22 T cell receptor beta chains listed next were all sequenced from one sample in a study of control samples from healthy donors and cancer patients (TCRdb year 2020). The library was obtained by the immunoSEQ multiplex PCR assay. The immuneACCESS repertoire file appears here via TCRdb, limited to in-frame rearrangements. These files lack a portion of the clones; in checked studies, under half of the deficit traces to unresolved V genes, and the cause of the others is not known. The sample has 85,000 to 100,000 clones on record, roughly 93% of them singletons. Of the sample, around 8.2% is held by the ten largest clones. The material sequenced was blood. The receptors were sampled from a man aged 18 to 29 in good health.

The CDR3 is CASSSSTGSGVNIQYF. The CDR3 region has the DNA TGTGCCAGCAGCTCTAGTACCGGGAGCGGGGTAAACATTCAGTACTTC. V usage is TRBV7-6 and J usage is TRBJ2-4; 7 nucleotides line up with TRBD2. CDR3 length equals 16 residues. CDR1 is SGHVS, CDR2 FNYEAQ, per germline. V shed 4 bases and J 6 bases; nucleotides not matched to a gene: 12. Variable domain in full (rest from reference TRBV7-6 and TRBJ2-4): GAGVSQSPRYKVTKRGQDVALRCDPISGHVSLYWYRQALGQGPEFLTYFNYEAQQDKSGLPNDRFSAERPEGSISTLTIQRTEQRDSAMYRCASSSSTGSGVNIQYFGAGTRLSVL.

Here the CDR3 reads CASSYRDSSNQPQHF. Here the CDR3 DNA reads TGTGCCAGCAGTTACCGGGACAGTAGCAATCAGCCCCAGCATTTT. The J gene is TRBJ1-5, the V gene TRBV6-5, with 7 bases matching TRBD1. Germline assignment: CDR1 MNHEY and CDR2 SVGAGI. The J segment lost 0 bases and the V segment lost 2 bases, leaving 1 base of the junction unmatched. The CDR3 is made up of 15 amino acids.

The sample holds a few counts of this clone. This chain joins TRBV5-1 and TRBJ2-2, with 8 bases identical to TRBD2. The CDR3 is 18 amino acids. V was pared by 1 base and J by 1 base, with 9 bases of the junction left unmatched. Germline V CDR1 and CDR2: SGHRS, YFSETQ. Written as DNA, the CDR3 is TGCGCCAGCAGCTTGAACCCTAGCGGGTTAGAGAACACCGGGGAGCTGTTTTTT. Translation: CASSLNPSGLENTGELFF. The whole variable domain, remainder taken from reference TRBV5-1 and TRBJ2-2, is KAGVTQTPRYLIKTRGQQVTLSCSPISGHRSVSWYQQTPGQGLQFLFEYFSETQRNKGNFPGRFSGRQFSNSRSEMNVSTLELGDSALYLCASSLNPSGLENTGELFFGEGSRLTVL.

The rearrangement joins TRBV29-1 to TRBJ2-7, with D unclear. Germline V CDR1 and CDR2: SQVTM, ANQGSEA. The CDR3 extends over 15 amino acids. Trimming took off 7 bases at V and 3 bases at J, with 22 bases between the two ends. This chain's CDR3 is CSAAGSGRAIYEQYF. In DNA, the CDR3 is TGCAGCGCAGCCGGTAGTGGCAGAGCTATCTACGAGCAGTACTTC.

The J gene is TRBJ2-7, the V gene TRBV4-1; 8 bases are a match to TRBD2. With 0 bases clipped from V and 0 bases from J, the junction kept 4 bases outside the gene matches. Germline V gene sequence: CDR1 MGHRA, CDR2 YSYEKL. This CDR3 spans 16 amino acids. CDR3 in amino acids: CASSQDRGGNSYEQYF. CDR3 bases: TGCGCCAGCAGCCAAGATCGCGGGGGGAACTCCTACGAGCAGTACTTC.

This clone was counted only a few times. The gene calls are TRBV2 and TRBJ1-1; possible D gene TRBD1, 5 bases. The V gene lost 4 bases and the J gene lost 2 bases, with 8 bases spanning the gap. CDR1 and CDR2 (germline): SNHLY, FYNNEI. The CDR3 contains 13 residues. The CDR3 sequence: CASSGGGNTEAFF. CDR3 sequence (DNA): TGTGCCAGCAGTGGGGGGGGAAACACTGAAGCTTTCTTT.

This chain joins TRBV19 and TRBJ2-7, with a possible D match to TRBD2 (7 bases). Germline CDR1 LNHDA, CDR2 SQIVND (reference sequence). The V end was cut by 10 bases, the J end by 4 bases, with 23 bases between. CDR3 length: 15 amino acids. The CDR3 here is CATRGAGESRYEQYF. The CDR3 DNA reads TGTGCCACCCGGGGGGCGGGAGAGAGTCGATACGAGCAGTACTTC.

The genes are TRBV28 and TRBJ1-2; possible D gene TRBD1, 5 bases. Germline-derived CDR1 and CDR2 are MDHEN and SYDVKM. Trimming removed 5 bases at V and 3 bases at J, with 10 bases between. The CDR3 consists of 13 residues. CDR3 residues: CASSPGTDYGYTF. CDR3 nucleotide sequence: TGTGCCAGCAGTCCCGGGACGGACTATGGCTACACCTTC.

This clone was detected once. The V gene is TRBV29-1, the J gene TRBJ1-4; possible D gene TRBD1, 5 bases. The CDR3 spans 14 residues. Germline V gene data show CDR1 as SQVTM and CDR2 as ANQGSEA. This chain's CDR3 is CGAAHGATNEKLFF. In DNA, the CDR3 is TGCGGGGCGGCCCACGGAGCGACTAATGAAAAACTGTTTTTT.

The V call is TRBV30, the J call TRBJ1-5; D is undetermined. V was pared by 1 base and J by 0 bases, with 19 bases between. This CDR3 spans 18 amino acids. Germline V CDR1 and CDR2: GTSNPN, SVGIG (reference sequence). This CDR3 reads CAWSAGIIGKYSNQPQHF. In nucleotides, the CDR3 is TGTGCCTGGAGTGCTGGGATTATCGGAAAGTATAGCAATCAGCCCCAGCATTTT.

The rearrangement joins TRBV5-1 to TRBJ1-4; TRBD1 is a possible D gene (6 bases). The CDR3 is 14 residues long. Per germline, CDR1 SGHRS and CDR2 YFSETQ. V was clipped by 4 bases and J by 4 bases, with 11 bases between them. The CDR3 sequence is CASSQDSLNEKLFF. CDR3 bases: TGCGCCAGCAGCCAGGACAGTCTTAATGAAAAACTGTTTTTT.

The V and J genes are TRBV4-3 and TRBJ1-1, with unresolved D. V lost 4 bases to trimming and J lost 5 bases, with 8 bases between them. There are 12 residues in the CDR3. In germline, CDR1 is LGHNA, CDR2 YSLEER. The CDR3 DNA reads as TGCGCCAGCAGCCTCGCGGGGACTGAAGCTTTCTTT. Its translation is CASSLAGTEAFF.

The rearrangement uses TRBV2 and TRBJ1-5, with D tentatively TRBD1 (5 bases). V was trimmed by 2 bases and J by 2 bases, leaving 19 bases between them. Looked up from germline, CDR1 is SNHLY and CDR2 is FYNNEI. The CDR3 has 18 residues. CDR3 sequence (DNA): TGTGCCAGCAGTGAAAGGTCCCTGCCCGGGGACCGCAATCAGCCCCAGCATTTT. It specifies CASSERSLPGDRNQPQHF.

The V and J genes are TRBV5-5 and TRBJ2-1; 8 bases map to TRBD2. V dropped 1 base and J dropped 4; count of bases not matched to a gene: 16. The CDR3 extends over 19 amino acids. Germline assignment: CDR1 SGHKS and CDR2 YYEKEE (reference sequence). This CDR3 is CASSLLGPPSGSRYNEQFF. The CDR3 DNA reads TGTGCCAGCAGCTTGCTCGGCCCTCCAAGCGGGAGCCGGTACAATGAGCAGTTCTTC. The variable domain in full, with the rest retrieved from reference TRBV5-5 and TRBJ2-1, is DAGVTQSPTHLIKTRGQQVTLRCSPISGHKSVSWYQQVLGQGPQFIFQYYEKEERGRGNFPDRFSARQFPNYSSELNVNALLLGDSALYLCASSLLGPPSGSRYNEQFFGPGTRLTVL.

J is TRBJ2-1 and V is TRBV25-1; perhaps TRBD1 as D (5 bases). This CDR3 region has 15 residues. Trimming stripped 8 bases from V and 5 bases from J, with 19 bases between. Germline values: CDR1 MGHDK, CDR2 SYGVNS. The DNA of the CDR3 is TGTGCCAGCTCCGAAGGATGGGGCGGCAACAATGAGCAGTTCTTC. It translates to CASSEGWGGNNEQFF.

This sequence joins TRBV15 and TRBJ1-5; D is possibly TRBD1 (6 bases). This CDR3 has 20 residues. Trimming stripped 0 bases from V and 0 bases from J, with 21 bases between. The V gene's germline CDR1 is LNHNV and CDR2 YYDKDF (reference sequence). CDR3 residues: CATSREGSGQGPNSNQPQHF. As DNA, the CDR3 is TGTGCCACCAGCAGAGAGGGGTCGGGCCAGGGGCCGAATAGCAATCAGCCCCAGCATTTT.

This chain uses TRBV14 with TRBJ1-2, with 7 bases matching TRBD1. This CDR3 comprises 17 residues. Trimming at V came to 3 bases and at J to 2 bases, leaving 12 bases not matched to a gene. Germline CDR1 reads SGHDN; CDR2 reads FVKESK. The CDR3 loop reads CASSHGDSRDWNYGYTF. DNA for the CDR3: TGTGCCAGCAGCCATGGGGACAGCCGGGACTGGAACTATGGCTACACCTTC.

The V gene is TRBV27, the J gene TRBJ2-3; D is perhaps TRBD1 or TRBD2 (5 bases each). The CDR3 covers 14 residues. The germline V gene has CDR1 MNHEY and CDR2 SMNVEV (reference sequence). Trimming shortened V by 5 bases and J by 2 bases, and 11 bases separated the two germline ends. Written as DNA, the CDR3 is TGTGCCAGCAGTGAGGGCAGGGACACAGATACGCAGTATTTT. Translation gives CASSEGRDTDTQYF.

The J gene is TRBJ2-3, the V gene TRBV7-9; 8 nucleotides align to TRBD2. The CDR3 loop spans 15 amino acids. The junction had 7 bases not matched to a gene; V was cut back by 4 bases and J by 4 bases. The germline V gene has CDR1 SEHNR and CDR2 FQNEAQ (reference sequence). DNA for the CDR3: TGTGCCAGCAGCTCCGCGGGAGGAGTGGCAGATACGCAGTATTTT. Protein product: CASSSAGGVADTQYF.

The chain couples TRBV3-1 (or the pseudogene TRBV3-2) to TRBJ2-3, with 7 bases fitting TRBD2. Germline V gene sequence: CDR1 LGHDT, CDR2 YNNKEL (reference sequence). Losses at the gene ends were 4 bases for V and 0 bases for J; bases not matched to a gene: 13. The CDR3 sequence is 18 residues long. Here the CDR3 reads CASSPPPAGEDSTDTQYF. Written as DNA, the CDR3 is TGTGCCAGCAGCCCACCTCCGGCGGGGGAGGATAGCACAGATACGCAGTATTTT.

The V gene is TRBV20-1, the J gene TRBJ2-7, with D unresolved. Germline V CDR1 and CDR2: DFQATT, SNEGSKA (reference sequence). V was shortened by 4 bases and J by 3 bases, with 7 bases between the two germline ends. The CDR3 consists of 11 residues. The CDR3 reads CSATTFYEQYF. CDR3 DNA sequence: TGCAGTGCTACCACATTCTACGAGCAGTACTTC.

V usage is TRBV9 and J usage is TRBJ2-3; the D gene could be TRBD1 or TRBD2 (5 bases each). This CDR3 has 15 residues. CDR1 is SGDLS, CDR2 YYNGEE, per germline. Deletions cut 4 bases from V and 6 bases from J, with 18 bases between. Here the CDR3 reads CASSPGLGWGDTQYF. In nucleotides, the CDR3 is TGTGCCAGCAGCCCGGGGTTAGGTTGGGGGGATACGCAGTATTTT.